These 20 T cell receptor beta chains originate from one sample sequenced in a study of CXCR3-negative and CXCR3-positive naive CD8 T cells. Study results and caveats: Hydrophobicity was higher for TRB CDR3s found in CXCR3-positive naive cells than in CXCR3-negative naive cells.

Researchers prepared the TRB cDNA libraries using 5' RACE with UMI labels. TCRdb processed the 5' RACE reads again and assigns one entry to each CDR3 protein, with no DNA. The repertoire shows 50,000 to 65,000 distinct CDR3 sequences; the top ten hold about 0.78%. These TCRs are of unknown antigen specificity. Sequencing was carried out using naive CXCR3+ CD8+ T cells from blood. Noted subset: CD45RO-CCR7+CD27+CD95- naive CD8+ T cells expressing CXCR3 (TNR3+). These receptors were obtained from a human donor in good health. Some clones in this sample may be carry-over from other donors' samples.

This chain uses TRBV25-1 with TRBJ2-3. This CDR3 has 11 residues. Germline CDR1 is MGHDK and CDR2 is SYGVNS. The chain's CDR3 is CASGSPDTQYF.

CDR3 sequence: CASSREEAAYNEQFF. The rearrangement links TRBV5-1 to TRBJ2-1; TCRdb calls TRBD2, which cannot be checked without DNA. CDR1 SGHRS and CDR2 YFSETQ come from the germline V gene. The CDR3 covers 15 residues.

This chain links TRBV7-9 with TRBJ2-5; TCRdb reports TRBD1, a call that lacks DNA to check it against. CDR1 is SEHNR and CDR2 is FQNEAQ in the germline V gene (reference sequence). CDR3 length equals 14 residues. CDR3: CASSAPGTRGFLYF.

The chain links TRBV7-2 to TRBJ2-7; the TCRdb call, TRBD2, lacks DNA for checking. CDR3 length: 17 residues. The germline gives CDR1 SGHTA, CDR2 FQGNSA. This chain's CDR3 is CASSSSVSAGAHYEQYF.

The chain links TRBV29-1 to TRBJ1-5. In germline, CDR1 is SQVTM, CDR2 ANQGSEA. The CDR3 runs to 15 residues. The CDR3 loop reads CSPNDQTNSNQPQHF.

The V call is TRBV3-1, the J call TRBJ2-7; absent DNA, TCRdb's TRBD1 call cannot be checked. The CDR3 sequence is 14 residues long. The germline gives CDR1 LGHDT, CDR2 YNNKEL (reference sequence). CDR3 protein: CASSQLEVGDEQYF.

The rearrangement uses TRBV21-1 and TRBJ2-1; TCRdb gives TRBD1 as the D gene, but with no DNA this cannot be confirmed. TRBV21-1 is described as a pseudogene. The CDR3 runs 16 residues. The CDR3 loop is CASSKAEGGFYNEQFF.

The rearrangement links TRBV24-1 to TRBJ2-1. The CDR3 loop spans 14 amino acids. The germline CDR1 and CDR2 sequences are KGHDR and SFDVKD. The CDR3 sequence: CATSDANSYNEQFF.

The V call is TRBV6-2 or TRBV6-3, the J call TRBJ2-1; TCRdb designates TRBD1, a call that cannot be tested without DNA. The CDR3 consists of 12 residues. Per germline, CDR1 MNHEY and CDR2 SVGEGT. The CDR3 here is CASEGGNNEQFF.

The rearrangement links TRBV28 to TRBJ2-5; TCRdb returns TRBD2, unconfirmable since there is no DNA. Germline V gene sequence: CDR1 MDHEN, CDR2 SYDVKM. The CDR3 length is 15 residues. The CDR3: CASSDRDSGGETQYF.

The rearrangement links TRBV28 to TRBJ2-5; as DNA is missing, the TRBD1 call by TCRdb cannot be tested. The germline V gene has CDR1 MDHEN and CDR2 SYDVKM. The CDR3 contains 18 residues. Here the CDR3 reads CASSLSLRRDSSQETQYF. Full variable domain (outside the CDR3, taken from reference TRBV28 and TRBJ2-5): DVKVTQSSRYLVKRTGEKVFLECVQDMDHENMFWYRQDPGLGLRLIYFSYDVKMKEKGDIPEGYSVSREKKERFSLILESASTNQTSMYLCASSLSLRRDSSQETQYFGPGTRLLVL.

The gene calls are TRBV20-1 and TRBJ2-7. CDR1 is DFQATT, CDR2 SNEGSKA, per germline (reference sequence). This CDR3 comprises 11 residues. The CDR3 reads CSARDIREQYF.

The chain carries TRBV5-1 and TRBJ1-1. This CDR3 contains 14 residues. Germline-derived CDR1 and CDR2 are SGHRS and YFSETQ. The CDR3 here is CASSFETGNTEAFF.

The V and J genes are TRBV4-3 and TRBJ1-5; TCRdb picks TRBD1, but there is no DNA to check that call. CDR1 is LGHNA, CDR2 YSLEER, per germline. The CDR3 has 16 residues. The CDR3 is CASSQDRGYSNQPQHF.

This rearrangement joins TRBV20-1 to TRBJ1-5; the D call of TRBD1 rests on TCRdb alone, since no DNA is present to check it. The CDR3 totals 16 residues. Germline V gives CDR1 DFQATT, CDR2 SNEGSKA (reference sequence). CDR3 in amino acids: CSARPTGTYSNQPQHF.

The chain is built from TRBV28 and TRBJ2-1; TCRdb indicates TRBD2, and absent DNA this call remains unverified. There are 12 residues in the CDR3. In germline, CDR1 is MDHEN, CDR2 SYDVKM. The CDR3 loop is CASSTSGNEQFF.

The CDR3 loop is CASSPRGTGGADTGELFF. V gene TRBV5-1 combines with J gene TRBJ2-2; TCRdb lists TRBD1, though no DNA is available to test this call. The CDR3 runs 18 residues. Germline V gene lookup returns CDR1 SGHRS and CDR2 YFSETQ.

The rearrangement joins TRBV3-1 to TRBJ1-1; TCRdb gives TRBD1 as the D gene, but with no DNA this cannot be confirmed. The CDR3 runs 15 residues. Germline V gene data show CDR1 as LGHDT and CDR2 as YNNKEL (reference sequence). The CDR3 loop is CASTHRGALNTEAFF.

The gene calls are TRBV19 and TRBJ2-7; TCRdb lists TRBD2, though no DNA is available to test this call. CDR1 is LNHDA and CDR2 is SQIVND in the germline V gene (reference sequence). The CDR3 contains 14 residues. The CDR3 is CASSIRPVGGEQYF.

This sequence joins TRBV5-1 and TRBJ2-5. Germline CDR1 reads SGHRS; CDR2 reads YFSETQ. The CDR3 is 14 amino acids. The CDR3 protein is CASSLVANQETQYF.